These T cell receptor beta chains were read from a single sample in a study of identical twins. TCRdb called the 5' RACE reads again in MiXCR, with one record for every CDR3 protein. The table has over 500,000 distinct CDR3 sequences, 20% to 25% seen once. These data are also associated with another study on T cells expressing NK-cell markers.

Sequenced input: CD4+ T cells sorted from blood. The receptor set was obtained from a woman aged 18-35 years in good health. The CDR3 runs from the conserved cysteine through the conserved F or W. The D gene is left open where the match is weak. A clone size is listed for some rows: how often the clone was seen (once, few, many), or a class if it is expanded.

v_gene	d_gene	abundance	j_gene	CDR3aa	CDR3nt
TRBV5-6	TRBD1	.	TRBJ2-4	CASSSDRGGGYIQYF	TGTGCCAGCAGTTCCGACAGGGGTGGTGGATACATTCAGTACTTC
TRBV29-1	.	few	TRBJ2-7	CSVARGAYEQYF	TGCAGCGTTGCCAGGGGAGCCTACGAGCAGTACTTC
TRBV29-1	TRBD1	.	TRBJ1-1	CSVEEGGLNTEAFF	TGCAGCGTTGAAGAAGGGGGCCTGAACACTGAAGCTTTCTTT
TRBV6-1	TRBD2	.	TRBJ2-3	CASSRERSGAITDTQYF	TGTGCCAGCAGCCGGGAGCGTAGCGGGGCGATCACAGATACGCAGTATTTT
TRBV20-1	.	few	TRBJ1-2	CSARDPDRMYGYTF	TGCAGTGCTAGAGACCCCGACAGGATGTATGGCTACACCTTC
TRBV4-3	.	.	TRBJ1-1	CASSQVQGPEAFF	TGCGCCAGCAGCCAAGTACAGGGTCCTGAAGCTTTCTTT
TRBV7-8	.	few	TRBJ1-5	CASSTSRTLQGNQPQHF	TGTGCCAGCAGTACATCAAGGACCCTCCAGGGCAATCAGCCCCAGCATTTT
TRBV5-1	.	.	TRBJ2-1	CASSLELEITYNEQFF	TGCGCCAGCAGCTTGGAGCTCGAAATTACCTACAATGAGCAGTTCTTC
TRBV12-3/TRBV12-4	TRBD2	.	TRBJ2-1	CASSHPTSGGEQFF	TGTGCCAGCAGTCACCCGACTAGCGGGGGAGAGCAGTTCTTC
TRBV11-2	TRBD2	.	TRBJ2-7	CASSLNGMAGAYEQYF	TGTGCCAGCAGCTTAAACGGCATGGCGGGGGCCTACGAGCAGTACTTC
TRBV5-1	TRBD1	few	TRBJ2-7	CASSPTGQILYEQYF	TGCGCCAGCAGCCCTACGGGACAGATCCTCTACGAGCAGTACTTC
TRBV2	.	.	TRBJ2-3	CASHRVGAGTDTQYF	TGTGCCAGCCACCGTGTGGGGGCGGGTACAGATACGCAGTATTTT
TRBV9	.	.	TRBJ1-2	CASSPETAREYDGYTF	TGTGCCAGCAGCCCCGAGACGGCCAGGGAGTATGATGGCTACACCTTC
TRBV7-2	TRBD1	few	TRBJ2-7	CASSLTTTGLSYEQYF	TGTGCCAGCAGCTTAACAACGACAGGGCTCTCCTACGAGCAGTACTTC
TRBV5-1	.	.	TRBJ2-1	CASSSSRTTYNEQFF	TGCGCCAGCAGCTCGTCCCGGACGACCTACAATGAGCAGTTCTTC
TRBV29-1	TRBD2	.	TRBJ2-3	CSVRKGASGGPPSTDTQYF	TGCAGCGTCCGAAAGGGTGCTAGCGGGGGCCCCCCTAGCACAGATACGCAGTATTTT
TRBV3-1	.	few	TRBJ2-5	CASSHGPGTKPQETQYF	TGTGCCAGCAGCCACGGTCCCGGGACCAAGCCCCAAGAGACCCAGTACTTC
TRBV10-3	.	.	TRBJ2-1	CAIRRGGKENNEQFF	TGTGCCATCAGGAGAGGCGGGAAAGAGAACAATGAGCAGTTCTTC
TRBV5-1	TRBD2	.	TRBJ2-1	CASMGGSNEQFF	TGCGCCAGCATGGGAGGGTCGAATGAGCAGTTCTTC
TRBV12-3/TRBV12-4	.	many	TRBJ2-2	CAYRVGATGELFF	TGTGCCTATAGAGTGGGGGCAACCGGGGAGCTGTTTTTT
TRBV7-7	.	.	TRBJ2-2	CASSSAAGELFF	TGTGCCAGCAGCTCGGCCGCGGGGGAGCTGTTTTTT
TRBV7-2	.	many	TRBJ2-5	CASSFRKGTQYF	TGTGCCAGCAGCTTCCGTAAGGGGACCCAGTACTTC
TRBV19	.	few	TRBJ1-5	CASSTRTTTNNQPQHF	TGTGCCAGTAGTACCAGGACAACTACGAACAATCAGCCCCAGCATTTT
TRBV6-1	.	few	TRBJ2-7	CASIARRGGGRYEQYF	TGTGCCAGCATCGCGAGGAGGGGAGGGGGTAGATACGAGCAGTACTTC
TRBV20-1	.	.	TRBJ2-7	CSAKPGGAYEQYF	TGCAGTGCCAAACCCGGGGGCGCCTACGAGCAGTACTTC
TRBV20-1	.	once	TRBJ1-5	CSASGDQPQHF	TGCAGTGCTAGCGGGGATCAGCCCCAGCATTTT
TRBV11-2	TRBD2	few	TRBJ2-1	CASSENLASGTYEQFF	TGTGCCAGCAGCGAAAATCTGGCTAGCGGGACCTATGAGCAGTTCTTC
TRBV4-1	.	few	TRBJ2-5	CASSQDPPGPRRYF	TGCGCCAGCAGCCAAGATCCCCCAGGGCCCAGACGGTACTTC
TRBV9	TRBD1	few	TRBJ1-5	CASSDGQGHQPQHF	TGTGCCAGCAGCGATGGACAGGGCCACCAGCCCCAGCATTTT
TRBV12-3/TRBV12-4	.	few	TRBJ1-2	CASALRRSRTSNYGYTF	TGTGCCAGCGCTCTCCGTAGGTCCCGAACTTCAAACTATGGCTACACCTTC
TRBV20-1	.	.	TRBJ2-5	CSASASSQETQYF	TGCAGTGCTAGCGCGAGTTCCCAAGAGACCCAGTACTTC
TRBV7-2	.	few	TRBJ2-3	CASSRKGGNTDTQYF	TGTGCCAGCAGCCGAAAGGGGGGAAACACAGATACGCAGTATTTT
TRBV7-2	TRBD2	.	TRBJ2-5	CASSSSSGRLETQYF	TGTGCCAGCAGCTCTTCTAGCGGGAGATTGGAGACCCAGTACTTC
TRBV24-1	TRBD1	many	TRBJ1-1	CATSAYGDRGMGTEAFF	TGTGCCACAAGTGCTTATGGGGACAGGGGAATGGGCACTGAAGCTTTCTTT
TRBV20-1	.	few	TRBJ2-5	CSASGGRKETQYF	TGCAGTGCTAGCGGCGGCAGAAAAGAGACCCAGTACTTC
TRBV12-3/TRBV12-4	TRBD1	.	TRBJ1-1	CASSDRGQYDTEAFF	TGTGCCAGCAGTGACAGGGGCCAATATGACACTGAAGCTTTCTTT
TRBV20-1	TRBD2	many	TRBJ2-1	CSARDQRGGYNEQFF	TGCAGTGCTAGAGATCAACGGGGGGGATACAATGAGCAGTTCTTC
TRBV14	.	.	TRBJ2-3	CASSQDAILRTDTQYF	TGTGCCAGCAGCCAAGACGCGATACTGAGGACAGATACGCAGTATTTT
TRBV9	.	.	TRBJ1-5	CASSVEGEAQPQHF	TGTGCCAGCAGCGTAGAAGGGGAGGCCCAGCCCCAGCATTTT
TRBV5-1	TRBD2	.	TRBJ2-7	CASSLSSGSYEQYF	TGCGCCAGCAGCTTGAGTAGCGGGAGCTACGAGCAGTACTTC
TRBV29-1	.	.	TRBJ1-5	CSVGAENQPQHF	TGCAGCGTTGGGGCGGAGAATCAGCCCCAGCATTTT
TRBV5-1	.	few	TRBJ2-5	CASSPNRETQYF	TGCGCCAGCAGCCCTAACAGAGAGACCCAGTACTTC
TRBV14	.	few	TRBJ2-3	CASSQDWRESRDSTDTQYF	TGTGCCAGCAGCCAAGATTGGAGAGAAAGTCGAGACAGCACAGATACGCAGTATTTT
TRBV7-9	TRBD1	few	TRBJ2-1	CASSRAGGISGEQFF	TGTGCCAGCAGCAGAGCAGGGGGAATCTCCGGTGAGCAGTTCTTC